This T cell receptor (beta chain) was observed in a study of patients and donors after allogeneic stem cell transplantation. This clonotype has a handful of counts. TCRdb redid the calling of the RT-PCR reads with MiXCR, one entry per CDR3 protein. The data show 200,000 to 250,000 distinct CDR3 sequences, with less than 15% seen just once and around 10% held by the top ten. Trimming left V 2 bases short and J 4 bases short, with 9 bases between. Germline CDR1 and CDR2: LGHDT and YNNKEL (reference sequence). The CDR3 totals 14 residues. The clonotype comes from a human donor who was either an allogeneic HSCT recipient or a stem cell or donor lymphocyte infusion donor (not recorded which). It is not recorded whose cells these are; they may come from a transplant donor. Specimen: blood, either unsorted or a sorted T cell fraction (not recorded which). The chain has TRBV3-1 and TRBJ1-5, with D possibly matching TRBD1 (6 bases). The CDR3 reads CASSQRGGNQPQHF. For the CDR3, the DNA is TGTGCCAGCAGCCAAAGGGGGGGGAATCAGCCCCAGCATTTT.